The 14 T cell receptor beta chains listed next were all sequenced from one sample in a study of T cell repertoires in cytomegalovirus infection. TCRdb itself ran the reads through MiXCR, one entry per CDR3 protein. The sample lists 150,000 to 200,000 distinct CDR3 sequences; roughly 15% were seen once. Sequenced material: CD8+ T cells from PBMCs. Receptors were obtained from a human donor in good health (CMV status not recorded). Some clones in this sample may be carry-over from other donors' samples.

This chain connects TRBV6-5 to TRBJ2-2, with D possibly being TRBD2 (5 bases). CDR1 MNHEY and CDR2 SVGAGI come from the germline V gene. CDR3 length: 14 residues. V was pared by 2 bases and J by 3 bases, with 7 bases between. The chain's CDR3 is CASSYGSHTGELFF. As DNA, the CDR3 is TGTGCCAGCAGTTACGGGAGTCACACCGGGGAGCTGTTTTTT.

CDR3 residues: CASSLGTGLYEQYF. The CDR3 coding sequence is TGTGCCAGCAGCTTGGGGACAGGTCTCTACGAGCAGTACTTC. V gene TRBV5-6 combines with J gene TRBJ2-7, with 7 bases lining up with TRBD1. Germline V gene sequence: CDR1 SGHDT, CDR2 YYEEEE. The V gene end was trimmed by 0 bases and the J gene end by 3 bases; junction bases not matched to a gene: 3. This CDR3 is built from 14 residues.

This clonotype was detected a few times. The V call is TRBV10-3, the J call TRBJ2-2; TRBD2 matches at 8 bases. The CDR3 has 18 residues. V trimming: 6 bases; J trimming: 3 bases; junction bases outside the gene matches: 15. Looked up from germline, CDR1 is ENHRY and CDR2 is SYGVKD. The CDR3 here is CAISVASGGLKHTGELFF. The DNA for the CDR3 is TGTGCCATCAGCGTGGCCAGCGGGGGCCTCAAACACACCGGGGAGCTGTTTTTT.

V gene TRBV7-8 combines with J gene TRBJ1-5; D ambiguous. Germline V CDR1 and CDR2: SGHVS, FQNEAQ. The CDR3 has 16 residues. The V end was cut by 1 base, the J end by 5 bases, with 15 bases between. CDR3 nucleotides: TGTGCCAGCAGCTTAGTCCCCGCGGGGAGCGATCAGCCCCAGCATTTT. Translated, it gives CASSLVPAGSDQPQHF.

This clonotype was counted a few times. The chain combines TRBV7-9 with TRBJ1-4; 7 bases map to TRBD1. The CDR3 is 15 amino acids. CDR1 and CDR2 from the germline V gene are SEHNR and FQNEAQ (reference sequence). J gave up 3 bases and V 3 bases, and 4 bases lay outside the gene matches. The DNA of the CDR3 is TGTGCCAGCAGCTTGCCAGGGGGAGCTAATGAAAAACTGTTTTTT. The encoded protein is CASSLPGGANEKLFF.

The chain employs TRBV7-2 and TRBJ1-1; D unresolved. Germline CDR1 and CDR2: SGHTA and FQGNSA. There are 12 residues in the CDR3. Trimming cost V 7 bases and J 11 bases, with 17 bases left between them. The CDR3 region is CASMAAPSRAFF. Written as DNA, the CDR3 is TGTGCCAGCATGGCGGCGCCGTCGCGCGCTTTCTTT.

J is TRBJ2-3 and V is TRBV7-8; D is possibly TRBD2 (5 bases). The length of the CDR3 is 13 residues. V gave up 8 bases and J gave up 1 base, with 10 bases separating them. Germline CDR1 and CDR2: SGHVS and FQNEAQ. The CDR3 loop reads CASVAGGTDTQYF. The CDR3 nucleotides are TGTGCCAGCGTGGCCGGGGGCACAGATACGCAGTATTTT.

The gene calls are TRBV13 and TRBJ2-1, with D perhaps matching TRBD1 (6 bases). This CDR3 contains 14 residues. Trimming left V 6 bases short and J 9 bases short, with 18 bases between. The germline V gene encodes CDR1 PRHDT and CDR2 FYEKMQ (reference sequence). The CDR3 DNA follows: TGTGCCAGCAGTCCCCGGTCAGGGGATCCTGAGCAGTTCTTC. Translation: CASSPRSGDPEQFF.

J is TRBJ2-6 and V is TRBV6-5; the D is unclear. V was pared by 0 bases and J by 0 bases, with 15 bases between. Germline CDR1 MNHEY, CDR2 SVGAGI. The CDR3 covers 19 residues. The CDR3 spells CASSYSNRKIDSGANVLTF. CDR3 sequence (DNA): TGTGCCAGCAGTTACTCGAATCGGAAGATAGACTCTGGGGCCAACGTCCTGACTTTC.

The chain combines TRBV5-6 with TRBJ2-7, with a weak D call TRBD1 (6 bases). Per the germline V gene, CDR1 is SGHDT and CDR2 is YYEEEE. Trimming pared 3 bases from V and 3 bases from J, leaving 16 bases between. The CDR3 consists of 15 residues. The CDR3 DNA reads TGTGCCAGCAGCTGGCCATCGACAGGATTCTACGAGCAGTACTTC. Amino acids: CASSWPSTGFYEQYF. Drawing the rest from reference TRBV5-6 and TRBJ2-7, the complete variable domain is DAGVTQSPTHLIKTRGQQVTLRCSPKSGHDTVSWYQQALGQGPQFIFQYYEEEERQRGNFPDRFSGHQFPNYSSELNVNALLLGDSALYLCASSWPSTGFYEQYFGPGTRLTVT.

This clonotype was counted a few times. The junction departs from germline at one end; a sequencing error may be responsible. The chain combines TRBV7-6 with TRBJ2-1; TRBD1 is a possible D gene (5 bases). The CDR3 is made up of 13 amino acids. The germline V gene encodes CDR1 SGHVS and CDR2 FNYEAQ. The CDR3 DNA is TGTGCCAGCAGCAAAACACCCACCGACAGATATATCTTC. This gives the protein CASSKTPTDRYIF.

The chain combines TRBV14 with TRBJ2-3; TRBD1 matches 12 bases. Per germline, CDR1 SGHDN and CDR2 FVKESK. Germline trimming cut 3 bases from V and 5 bases from J; bases unmatched to any gene: 9. The CDR3 length is 17 residues. CDR3 region: CASSHSLRDRGLDTQYF. The CDR3 nucleotides are TGTGCCAGCAGCCACTCTTTACGGGACAGGGGGCTAGATACGCAGTATTTT.

A few counts support this clonotype. This rearrangement joins TRBV7-4 to TRBJ2-7, with 7 bases aligning to TRBD1. The germline V gene encodes CDR1 SGHVT and CDR2 SQSDAQ. The trim removed 2 bases at V and 0 bases at J, leaving 10 bases unmatched. This CDR3 has 17 amino acids. In nucleotides, the CDR3 is TGTGCCAGCAGCTTAACCGTCCGGCACAGGGGCTCCTACGAGCAGTACTTC. This codes for CASSLTVRHRGSYEQYF.

The V gene is TRBV7-8, the J gene TRBJ2-1, with 8 nucleotides matching TRBD2. This CDR3 contains 16 residues. The germline V gene has CDR1 SGHVS and CDR2 FQNEAQ. J was trimmed by 3 bases and V by 6 bases; bases with no gene match: 10. The CDR3 protein is CASRAPGGVYYNEQFF. CDR3 DNA: TGTGCCAGCAGAGCCCCGGGGGGGGTGTACTACAATGAGCAGTTCTTC.